This paragraph reports one T cell receptor (beta chain). The antigen is unknown. Being one base from a much bigger clone, this may be a read error. RNA transcripts served as the template for amplifying TCR beta CDR3 regions. The HTBI primer set drove a first-round RT-PCR of the TCR CDR3. TCRdb independently ran MiXCR on the multiplex PCR reads; one entry per CDR3 protein. The top ten hold around 8.1% of the sample, which has fewer than 800,000 distinct CDR3 sequences, about a sixth seen once. The germline gives CDR1 SGHRS, CDR2 YFSETQ. The CDR3 is made up of 14 amino acids. This entry comes from a study of T cells in Graves' hyperthyroidism and ophthalmopathy. Study results and limitations: Expanded thyroid clonotypes (above 0.001) were mostly also found in blood.

A patient was excluded if there was uncontrolled infection, other autoimmune disease, pregnancy or lactation. Each diagnosis drew on symptoms, thyroxine, TRAb, thyroid ultrasound and orbital computed tomography findings. PBMCs came from more than 9.5 ml fresh peripheral blood. Sequenced sample: blood. The J gene is TRBJ2-2, the V gene TRBV5-1; maybe TRBD2 (5 bases). The sequence derives from a man between 18 and 35 years old with Graves' hyperthyroidism. The CDR3 DNA sequence: TGTGCCGGCAACTTGATGCGGGACACCGGGGAGCTGTTTTTT. This translates into CAGNLMRDTGELFF.